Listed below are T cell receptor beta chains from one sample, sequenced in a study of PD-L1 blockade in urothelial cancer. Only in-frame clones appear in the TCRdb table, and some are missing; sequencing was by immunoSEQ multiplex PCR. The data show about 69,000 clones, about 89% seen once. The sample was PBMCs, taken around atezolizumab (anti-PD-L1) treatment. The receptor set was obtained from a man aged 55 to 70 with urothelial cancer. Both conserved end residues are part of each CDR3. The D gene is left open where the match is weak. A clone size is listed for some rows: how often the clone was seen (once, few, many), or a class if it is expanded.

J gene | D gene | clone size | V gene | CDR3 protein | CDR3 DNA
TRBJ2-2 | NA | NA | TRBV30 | CAWSVTGLTGELFF | TGTGCCTGGAGTGTGACAGGTCTCACCGGGGAGCTGTTTTTT
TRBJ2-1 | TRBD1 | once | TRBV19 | CASSSGGVGTGGIF | TGTGCCAGTAGTTCCGGGGGGGTCGGGACAGGGGGCATCTTC
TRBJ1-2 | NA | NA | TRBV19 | CASSIGRGNYGYTF | TGTGCCAGTAGTATAGGTAGAGGAAACTATGGCTACACCTTC
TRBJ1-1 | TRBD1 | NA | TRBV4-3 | CASSQDLGGGRTEAFF | TGCGCCAGCAGCCAAGATTTAGGGGGCGGTAGGACTGAAGCTTTCTTT
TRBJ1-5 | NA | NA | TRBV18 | CASSTNGLAAFYSQHF | TGTGCCAGCTCAACTAATGGACTGGCAGCCTTTTATTCCCAGCATTTT
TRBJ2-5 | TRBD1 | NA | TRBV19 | CASSTDRLGTQYF | TGTGCCAGTAGTACGGACAGGCTAGGGACCCAGTACTTC
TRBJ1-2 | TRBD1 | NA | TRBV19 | CASNRGAVYGYTF | TGTGCCAGTAACAGGGGCGCCGTCTATGGCTACACCTTC
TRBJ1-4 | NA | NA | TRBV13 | CASSLSQGTGKLFF | TGTGCCAGCAGCTTATCCCAGGGCACAGGAAAACTGTTTTTT
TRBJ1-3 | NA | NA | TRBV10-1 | CASSESVGQRNTIYF | TGCGCCAGCAGTGAGAGCGTTGGACAGAGAAACACCATATATTTT
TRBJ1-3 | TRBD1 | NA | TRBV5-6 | CASSRQGESGNTIYF | TGTGCCAGCAGTCGACAGGGTGAATCCGGAAACACCATATATTTT
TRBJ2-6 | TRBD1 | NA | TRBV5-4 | CASSPGTGTTGANVLTF | TGTGCCAGCAGCCCCGGGACAGGGACGACTGGGGCCAACGTCCTGACTTTC
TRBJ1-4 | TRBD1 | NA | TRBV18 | CASSLDTGGEKLFF | TGTGCCAGCTCCCTTGATACAGGGGGCGAAAAACTGTTTTTT
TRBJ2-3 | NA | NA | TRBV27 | CASSFSGISTDTQYF | TGTGCCAGCAGTTTCTCCGGGATTAGCACAGATACGCAGTATTTT
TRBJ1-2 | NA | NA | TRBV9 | CASSAVDTAYGYTF | TGTGCCAGCAGCGCGGTCGACACGGCGTATGGCTACACCTTC
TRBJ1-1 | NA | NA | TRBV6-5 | CASRRQENTEAFF | TGTGCCAGCAGAAGACAGGAGAACACTGAAGCTTTCTTT
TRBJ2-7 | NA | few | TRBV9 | CASSATGMGEQYF | TGTGCCAGCAGCGCGACGGGAATGGGGGAGCAGTACTTC
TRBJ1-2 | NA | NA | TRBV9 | CASSVSPGADGYTF | TGTGCCAGCAGCGTGAGTCCAGGGGCCGATGGCTACACCTTC
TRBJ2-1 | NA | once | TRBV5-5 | CASSLAPLGSYNEQFF | TGTGCCAGCAGCTTGGCCCCACTAGGTTCCTACAATGAGCAGTTCTTC
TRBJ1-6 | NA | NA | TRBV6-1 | CASSERWETLHF | TGTGCCAGCAGTGAACGGTGGGAGACCCTCCACTTT